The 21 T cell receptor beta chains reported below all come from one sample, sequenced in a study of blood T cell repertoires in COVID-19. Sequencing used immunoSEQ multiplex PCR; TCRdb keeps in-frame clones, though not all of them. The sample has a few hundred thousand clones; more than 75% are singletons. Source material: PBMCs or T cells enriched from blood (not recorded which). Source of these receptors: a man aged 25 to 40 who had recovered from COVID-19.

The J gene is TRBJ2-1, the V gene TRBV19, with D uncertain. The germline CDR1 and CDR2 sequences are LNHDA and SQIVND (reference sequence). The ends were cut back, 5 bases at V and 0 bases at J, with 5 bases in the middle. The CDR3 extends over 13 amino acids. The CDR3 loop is CASSFSSYNEQFF. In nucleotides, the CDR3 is TGTGCCAGTAGTTTTAGCTCCTACAATGAGCAGTTCTTC.

The CDR3, as DNA: TGTGCCAGCGGCCGGAGGAACTATGGCTACACCTTC. As protein: CASGRRNYGYTF. The chain recombines TRBV19 with TRBJ1-2; no definite D call. Germline V gene sequence: CDR1 LNHDA, CDR2 SQIVND (reference sequence). This CDR3 has 12 residues. The germline V and J ends were trimmed by 9 bases and 2 bases, with 10 bases remaining between them.

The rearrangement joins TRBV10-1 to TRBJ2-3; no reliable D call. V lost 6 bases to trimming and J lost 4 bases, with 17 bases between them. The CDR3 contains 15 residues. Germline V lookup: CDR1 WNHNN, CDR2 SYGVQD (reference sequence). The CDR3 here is CASSERRSEPDTQYF. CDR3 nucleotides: TGCGCCAGCAGCGAAAGAAGATCTGAGCCAGATACGCAGTATTTT.

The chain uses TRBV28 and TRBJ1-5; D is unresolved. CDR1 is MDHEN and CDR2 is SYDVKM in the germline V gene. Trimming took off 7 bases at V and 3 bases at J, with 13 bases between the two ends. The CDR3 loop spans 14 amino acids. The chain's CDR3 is CASKGGSTNQPQHF. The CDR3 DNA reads TGTGCCAGCAAGGGAGGGTCGACCAATCAGCCCCAGCATTTT.

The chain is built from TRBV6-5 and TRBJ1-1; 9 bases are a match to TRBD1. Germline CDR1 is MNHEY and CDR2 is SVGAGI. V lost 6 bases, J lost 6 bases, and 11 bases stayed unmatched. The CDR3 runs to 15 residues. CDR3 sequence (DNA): TGTGCCAGCAGCTCGGGACAGGGACAAGCGGCTGAAGCTTTCTTT. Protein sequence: CASSSGQGQAAEAFF.

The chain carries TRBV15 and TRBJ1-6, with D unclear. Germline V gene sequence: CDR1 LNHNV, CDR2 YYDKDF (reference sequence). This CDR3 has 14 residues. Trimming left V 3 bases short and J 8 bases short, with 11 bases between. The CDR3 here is CATSRGERDSPLHF. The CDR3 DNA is TGTGCCACCAGCAGGGGTGAGAGGGATTCACCCCTCCACTTT.

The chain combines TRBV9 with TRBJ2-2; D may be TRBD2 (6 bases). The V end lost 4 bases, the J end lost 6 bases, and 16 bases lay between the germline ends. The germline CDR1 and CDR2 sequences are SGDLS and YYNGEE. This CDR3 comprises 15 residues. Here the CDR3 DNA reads TGTGCCAGCAGCCCTTTATCGGGGGATCCCGGGGAGCTGTTTTTT. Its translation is CASSPLSGDPGELFF.

The CDR3 here is CASRGGTVNEKLFF. In DNA, the CDR3 is TGTGCCAGCAGGGGCGGGACAGTTAATGAAAAACTGTTTTTT. The chain links TRBV2 to TRBJ1-4; 7 positions agree with TRBD1. CDR3 length: 14 residues. The J segment lost 4 bases and the V segment lost 6 bases, leaving 5 bases of the junction unmatched. In germline, CDR1 is SNHLY, CDR2 FYNNEI.

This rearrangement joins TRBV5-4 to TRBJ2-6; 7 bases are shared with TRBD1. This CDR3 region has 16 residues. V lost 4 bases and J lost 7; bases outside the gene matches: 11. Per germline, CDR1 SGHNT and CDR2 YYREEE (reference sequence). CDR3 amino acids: CASSLEQGVVANVLTF. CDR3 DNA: TGTGCCAGCAGCCTTGAGCAGGGGGTTGTCGCCAACGTCCTGACTTTC.

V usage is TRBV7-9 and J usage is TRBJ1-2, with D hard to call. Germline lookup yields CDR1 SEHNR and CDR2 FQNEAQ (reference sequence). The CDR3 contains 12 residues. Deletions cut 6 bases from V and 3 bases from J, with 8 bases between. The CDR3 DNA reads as TGTGCCAGCAGTCTCACAGACTATGGCTACACCTTC. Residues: CASSLTDYGYTF.

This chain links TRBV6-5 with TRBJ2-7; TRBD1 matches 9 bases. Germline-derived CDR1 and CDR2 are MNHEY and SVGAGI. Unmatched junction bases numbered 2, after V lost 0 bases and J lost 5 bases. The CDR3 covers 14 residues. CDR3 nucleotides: TGTGCCAGCAGTTACTCGGGACAGGGCAACGAGCAGTACTTC. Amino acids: CASSYSGQGNEQYF.

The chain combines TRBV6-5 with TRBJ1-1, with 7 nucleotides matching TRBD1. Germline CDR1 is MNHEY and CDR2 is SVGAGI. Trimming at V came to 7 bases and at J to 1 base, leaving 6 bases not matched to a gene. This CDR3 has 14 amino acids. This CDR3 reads CASILDRKNTEAFF. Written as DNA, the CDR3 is TGTGCCAGCATTCTGGACAGGAAGAACACTGAAGCTTTCTTT.

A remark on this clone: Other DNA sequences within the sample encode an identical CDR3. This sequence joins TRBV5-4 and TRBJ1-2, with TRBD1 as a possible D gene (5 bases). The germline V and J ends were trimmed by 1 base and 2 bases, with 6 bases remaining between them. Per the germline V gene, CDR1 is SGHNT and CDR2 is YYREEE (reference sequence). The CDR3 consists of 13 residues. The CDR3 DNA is TGTGCCAGCAGCTTGCAGGGAAACTATGGCTACACCTTC. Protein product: CASSLQGNYGYTF.

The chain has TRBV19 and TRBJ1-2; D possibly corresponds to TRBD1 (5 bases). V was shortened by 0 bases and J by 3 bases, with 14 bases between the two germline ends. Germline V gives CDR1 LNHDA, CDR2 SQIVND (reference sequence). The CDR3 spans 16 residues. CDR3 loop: CASSIDRTSGDYGYTF. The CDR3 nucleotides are TGTGCCAGTAGTATAGATCGCACTTCGGGGGACTATGGCTACACCTTC.

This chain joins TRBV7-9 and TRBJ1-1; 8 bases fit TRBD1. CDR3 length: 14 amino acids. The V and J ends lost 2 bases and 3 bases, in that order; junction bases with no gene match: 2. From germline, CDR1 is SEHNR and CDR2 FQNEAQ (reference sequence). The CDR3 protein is CASSLQGAYTEAFF. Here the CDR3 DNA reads TGTGCCAGCAGCTTACAGGGGGCTTACACTGAAGCTTTCTTT.

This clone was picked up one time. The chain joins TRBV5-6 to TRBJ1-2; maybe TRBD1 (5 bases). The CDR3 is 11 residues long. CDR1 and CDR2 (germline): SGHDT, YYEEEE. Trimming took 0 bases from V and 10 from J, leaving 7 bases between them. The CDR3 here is CASSLVGAYTF. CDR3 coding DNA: TGTGCCAGCAGCTTGGTAGGGGCCTACACCTTC. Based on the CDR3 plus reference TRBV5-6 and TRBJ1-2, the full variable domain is DAGVTQSPTHLIKTRGQQVTLRCSPKSGHDTVSWYQQALGQGPQFIFQYYEEEERQRGNFPDRFSGHQFPNYSSELNVNALLLGDSALYLCASSLVGAYTFGSGTRLTVV.

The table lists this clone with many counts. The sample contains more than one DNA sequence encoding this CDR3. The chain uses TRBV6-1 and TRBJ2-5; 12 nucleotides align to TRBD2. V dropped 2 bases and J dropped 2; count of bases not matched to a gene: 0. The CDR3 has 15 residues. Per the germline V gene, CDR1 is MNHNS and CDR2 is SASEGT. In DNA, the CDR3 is TGTGCCAGCAGTGAACTAGCGGGGGGGCAAGAGACCCAGTACTTC. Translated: CASSELAGGQETQYF.

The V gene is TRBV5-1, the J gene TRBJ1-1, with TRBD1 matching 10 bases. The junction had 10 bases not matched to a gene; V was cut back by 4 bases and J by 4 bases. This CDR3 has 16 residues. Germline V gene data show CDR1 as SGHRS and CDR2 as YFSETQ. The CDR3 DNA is TGCGCCAGCAGCACGCTTCCCGGGACAGGGGCCACTGAAGCTTTCTTT. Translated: CASSTLPGTGATEAFF.

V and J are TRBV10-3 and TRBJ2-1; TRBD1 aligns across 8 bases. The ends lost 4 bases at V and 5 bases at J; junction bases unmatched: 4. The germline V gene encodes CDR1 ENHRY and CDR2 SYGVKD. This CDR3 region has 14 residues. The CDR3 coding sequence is TGTGCCATCAGTGGGGACAGGAACAACAATGAGCAGTTCTTC. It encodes CAISGDRNNNEQFF.

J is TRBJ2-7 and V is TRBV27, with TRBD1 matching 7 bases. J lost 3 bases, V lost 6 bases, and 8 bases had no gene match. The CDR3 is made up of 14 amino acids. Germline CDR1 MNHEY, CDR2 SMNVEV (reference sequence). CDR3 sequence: CASSLGRQGYEQYF. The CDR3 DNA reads TGTGCCAGCAGCCTAGGGCGACAGGGCTACGAGCAGTACTTC.

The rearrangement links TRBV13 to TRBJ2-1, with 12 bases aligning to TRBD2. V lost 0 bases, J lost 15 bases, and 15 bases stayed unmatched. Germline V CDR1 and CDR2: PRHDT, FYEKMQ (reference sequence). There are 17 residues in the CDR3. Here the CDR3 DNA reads TGTGCCAGCAGCTTAGGCAGCGGACTAGCGGGACGGACGGATCCGTTCTTC. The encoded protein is CASSLGSGLAGRTDPFF.